What follows describes a single T cell receptor beta chain. Produced via immunoSEQ multiplex PCR; TCRdb's table is partial and in-frame only. The sample yields 70,000 to 100,000 clones, more than 90% seen once. These data are taken from a study of T cell changes during pregnancy in multiple sclerosis. Germline V CDR1 and CDR2: SGHRS, YFSETQ. The CDR3 sequence is 20 residues long. The junction had 19 bases not matched to a gene; V was cut back by 2 bases and J by 3 bases. The chain recombines TRBV5-1 with TRBJ2-7, with 11 nucleotides matching TRBD2. The sequencing here drew on peripheral blood, taken in the first trimester of pregnancy. The TCR comes from a female donor with multiple sclerosis, enrolled in a pregnancy study. For the CDR3, the DNA is TGCGCCAGCAGCTTCCGGATAGCGGGAGGGAGCGGGGGTCCCTTCTACGAGCAGTACTTC. Its translation is CASSFRIAGGSGGPFYEQYF.